The 12 T cell receptor beta chains below all came from one sample that was sequenced in a study of OX40 agonist ivuxolimab in advanced cancers. Profiled with immunoSEQ multiplex PCR; TCRdb holds only in-frame clones, not every one. The sample includes tens of thousands of clones, around 88% of them seen just once. This specimen consisted of CD4+ or CD8+ T cells sorted from blood, obtained in a trial of the OX40 agonist ivuxolimab. The receptors were gathered from an adult with an advanced solid tumor such as melanoma, head and neck, liver or kidney cancer.

The chain is built from TRBV27 and TRBJ2-7, with TRBD1 as a possible D gene (6 bases). Trimming took 4 bases from V and 6 from J, leaving 13 bases between them. This CDR3 is built from 13 residues. Germline CDR1 MNHEY, CDR2 SMNVEV (reference sequence). The CDR3 reads CASSSHRELEQYF. The CDR3 DNA sequence: TGTGCCAGCAGTTCGCACAGGGAACTCGAGCAGTACTTC.

CDR3 DNA sequence: TGCGCCAGCAGTGAGAGTGGGCGAGATTACGAGCAGTACTTC. The encoded protein is CASSESGRDYEQYF. The chain uses TRBV10-1 and TRBJ2-5; D uncertain. The J call may not be correct, given that the DNA end is closer to TRBJ2-7. This CDR3 is 14 amino acids long. The germline V gene has CDR1 WNHNN and CDR2 SYGVQD (reference sequence).

The V gene is TRBV29-1, the J gene TRBJ2-1; 8 nucleotides align to TRBD2. Germline V gene lookup returns CDR1 SQVTM and CDR2 ANQGSEA. Trimming took 7 bases from V and 3 from J; bases not matched to a gene: 14. This CDR3 is 16 amino acids long. The CDR3 region is CSATAGRGGIYNEQFF. As DNA, the CDR3 is TGCAGCGCAACAGCGGGACGGGGGGGAATCTACAATGAGCAGTTCTTC.

This chain uses TRBV2 with TRBJ1-1; TRBD1 agrees at 12 bases. CDR1 and CDR2 from the germline V gene are SNHLY and FYNNEI. The CDR3 sequence is 16 residues long. V lost 6 bases and J lost 4; bases outside the gene matches: 9. The CDR3 here is CASRLGTGGGSTEAFF. CDR3 sequence (DNA): TGTGCCAGCAGGCTCGGGACAGGGGGCGGAAGCACTGAAGCTTTCTTT.

The sample holds a few counts of this clone. The chain uses TRBV28 and TRBJ1-4; maybe TRBD1 (6 bases). Germline assignment: CDR1 MDHEN and CDR2 SYDVKM. CDR3 length: 13 residues. Trimming stripped 2 bases from V and 14 bases from J, with 15 bases between. The CDR3 DNA is TGTGCCAGCAGTTTAAAAAGGGGGACATCCCTGTTTTTT. Encoded protein: CASSLKRGTSLFF.

The chain carries TRBV14 and TRBJ2-1, with D possibly being TRBD1 (5 bases). The V and J ends lost 4 bases and 5 bases respectively, with 21 bases between them. The CDR3 length is 17 residues. The germline V gene encodes CDR1 SGHDN and CDR2 FVKESK. The CDR3 loop reads CASSPLPRRTNHNEQFF. The CDR3 DNA reads TGTGCCAGCAGCCCCTTACCCCGACGGACAAACCACAATGAGCAGTTCTTC. Full variable domain (outside the CDR3, taken from reference TRBV14 and TRBJ2-1): EAGVTQFPSHSVIEKGQTVTLRCDPISGHDNLYWYRRVMGKEIKFLLHFVKESKQDESGMPNNRFLAERTGGTYSTLKVQPAELEDSGVYFCASSPLPRRTNHNEQFFGPGTRLTVL.

The chain is built from TRBV5-1 and TRBJ2-2; D is unresolved. This CDR3 contains 14 residues. V gave up 2 bases and J gave up 2 bases, with 7 bases separating them. Germline values: CDR1 SGHRS, CDR2 YFSETQ. The CDR3 region has the DNA TGCGCCAGCAGCTTATCACTTAACACCGGGGAGCTGTTTTTT. Its translation is CASSLSLNTGELFF.

The CDR3 here is CASSRQESYEQYF. The CDR3 nucleotides read TGTGCCAGCAGCCGACAGGAGTCCTACGAGCAGTACTTC. The rearrangement links TRBV6-6 to TRBJ2-7; TRBD1 might be the D (6 bases). CDR3 length equals 13 residues. Germline CDR1 is MNHNY and CDR2 is SVGAGI (reference sequence). Trimming shortened V by 6 bases and J by 1 base, and 10 bases separated the two germline ends.

CDR3 residues: CASSLDRGTEAFF. In nucleotides, the CDR3 is TGTGCCAGCAGCCTAGACAGGGGCACTGAAGCTTTCTTT. The V and J genes are TRBV7-9 and TRBJ1-1; 8 bases line up with TRBD1. CDR3 length equals 13 residues. Unmatched junction bases numbered 3, after V lost 5 bases and J lost 4 bases. CDR1 is SEHNR, CDR2 FQNEAQ, per germline (reference sequence).

This chain links TRBV25-1 with TRBJ1-2; 7 positions match TRBD1. Germline values: CDR1 MGHDK, CDR2 SYGVNS. V gave up 3 bases and J gave up 5 bases; unmatched junction bases: 3. The CDR3 spans 13 residues. The chain's CDR3 is CASSEGQSYGYTF. The CDR3 DNA sequence: TGTGCCAGCAGTGAGGGACAGTCTTATGGCTACACCTTC.

The CDR3 here is CASSSDSNLYEQYF. The CDR3 DNA sequence: TGCGCCAGCAGCTCTGACAGTAACCTATACGAGCAGTACTTC. The chain recombines TRBV5-1 with TRBJ2-7; D may be TRBD1 (5 bases). The CDR3 has 14 amino acids. V was shortened by 3 bases and J by 4 bases, with 14 bases between the two germline ends. Germline V gene lookup returns CDR1 SGHRS and CDR2 YFSETQ.

J is TRBJ1-1 and V is TRBV28; a weak D match, TRBD1 (5 bases). CDR3 length: 15 amino acids. The V gene lost 5 bases and the J gene lost 2 bases, with 15 bases spanning the gap. Looked up from germline, CDR1 is MDHEN and CDR2 is SYDVKM. Written as DNA, the CDR3 is TGTGCCAGCAGTGCTAGTAGGGGTAGTAACACTGAAGCTTTCTTT. Encoded protein: CASSASRGSNTEAFF.